This TCR beta chain was profiled in a study of T cell responses to AZD1222 COVID-19 vaccine. CDR1 GTSNPN and CDR2 SVGIG come from the germline V gene (reference sequence). The CDR3 extends over 14 amino acids. V was shortened by 2 bases and J by 3 bases, with 13 bases between the two germline ends. Profiled with immunoSEQ multiplex PCR; TCRdb holds only in-frame clones, not every one. The data contain roughly 80,000 clones, 70% to 90% of them singletons. This clone occurred once. Its antigen remains unknown. Study-level points and caveats: Repertoire sampling was restricted to post-peak T cell response timepoints. AZD1222 recipients seropositive at baseline numbered only six or seven. With dominance at 160-218 and 743-854, vaccine-associated CD4 TCRs spanned spike.

The chain has TRBV30 and TRBJ1-1, with D unresolved. This TCR came from an adult in good health. This specimen was peripheral blood, taken on day 0 of AZD1222 vaccination. The CDR3 DNA is TGTGCCTGGAGTTTTTTATTTGGGGACACTGAAGCTTTCTTT. It specifies CAWSFLFGDTEAFF.